The 14 T cell receptor beta chains below come from one sample, sequenced in a study of blood T cell repertoires in COVID-19. TCRdb's copy holds only in-frame clones and misses some; the assay was immunoSEQ multiplex PCR. The sample lists around 86,000 clones, about 87% occurring once. The material sequenced was peripheral blood. These receptors were obtained from a human donor with acute or convalescent COVID-19. The donor label of this sample is uncertain.

The chain links TRBV15 to TRBJ1-2; possibly TRBD1 for D (5 bases). The ends were cut back, 1 base at V and 2 bases at J, with 11 bases in the middle. Germline loops: CDR1 LNHNV, CDR2 YYDKDF (reference sequence). The CDR3 spans 15 residues. CDR3 nucleotide sequence: TGTGCCACCAGCAGAGGGGGAGGGGCCAACTATGGCTACACCTTC. It encodes CATSRGGGANYGYTF.

The genes are TRBV7-9 and TRBJ1-2; possible D gene TRBD1, 5 bases. Germline loops: CDR1 SEHNR, CDR2 FQNEAQ (reference sequence). V was trimmed by 5 bases and J by 3 bases, leaving 13 bases between them. The CDR3 extends over 14 amino acids. CDR3 nucleotides: TGTGCCAGCAGCCCCTTAGGGGTCGACTATGGCTACACCTTC. Its translation: CASSPLGVDYGYTF.

This chain uses TRBV28 with TRBJ2-5, with D possibly matching TRBD1 (6 bases). Trimming removed 8 bases at V and 6 bases at J, with 28 bases between. CDR3 length: 17 amino acids. CDR1 is MDHEN and CDR2 is SYDVKM in the germline V gene. DNA of the CDR3: TGTGCCAGCTCTTTAATGTATGGGGGCGGCAGGGGAAAGACCCAGTACTTC. Protein sequence: CASSLMYGGGRGKTQYF.

The V and J genes are TRBV5-5 and TRBJ1-2; D uncertain. V gave up 0 bases and J gave up 4 bases, with 7 bases separating them. This CDR3 is 13 amino acids long. Germline V lookup: CDR1 SGHKS, CDR2 YYEKEE (reference sequence). The CDR3, as DNA: TGTGCCAGCAGCTTGGCGCAGGCCTATGGCTACACCTTC. This translates into CASSLAQAYGYTF.

This chain links TRBV29-1 with TRBJ2-2, with 7 positions matching TRBD2. Trimming at V came to 6 bases and at J to 2 bases, leaving 3 bases not matched to a gene. The CDR3 loop spans 13 amino acids. The V gene's germline CDR1 is SQVTM and CDR2 ANQGSEA. CDR3 sequence: CSVPGLNTGELFF. CDR3 coding DNA: TGCAGCGTCCCGGGACTAAACACCGGGGAGCTGTTTTTT.

J is TRBJ1-6 and V is TRBV30; D gene uncertain. Germline V gene lookup returns CDR1 GTSNPN and CDR2 SVGIG (reference sequence). V shed 0 bases and J shed 0 bases, with 9 bases lying between them. This CDR3 comprises 16 residues. CDR3 residues: CAWSVGRSSYNSPLHF. Here the CDR3 DNA reads TGTGCCTGGAGTGTGGGGAGGAGCTCCTATAATTCACCCCTCCACTTT. The full variable domain, its missing parts supplied by reference TRBV30 and TRBJ1-6, is SQTIHQWPATLVQPVGSPLSLECTVEGTSNPNLYWYRQAAGRGLQLLFYSVGIGQISSEVPQNLSASRPQDRQFILSSKKLLLSDSGFYLCAWSVGRSSYNSPLHFGNGTRLTVT.

V gene TRBV13 combines with J gene TRBJ2-1; D is undetermined. The germline V gene encodes CDR1 PRHDT and CDR2 FYEKMQ (reference sequence). Between the trimmed V and J ends, which lost 3 bases and 0 bases, there was a span of 9 bases. This CDR3 region has 15 residues. CDR3 loop: CASSLSLPSYNEQFF. CDR3 nucleotides: TGTGCCAGCAGCTTGTCCCTACCCTCCTACAATGAGCAGTTCTTC. Based on the CDR3 plus reference TRBV13 and TRBJ2-1, the full variable domain is AAGVIQSPRHLIKEKRETATLKCYPIPRHDTVYWYQQGPGQDPQFLISFYEKMQSDKGSIPDRFSAQQFSDYHSELNMSSLELGDSALYFCASSLSLPSYNEQFFGPGTRLTVL.

The genes are TRBV10-3 and TRBJ1-4; D is unclear. This CDR3 is 17 amino acids long. Trimming left V 0 bases short and J 4 bases short, with 15 bases between. The germline V gene encodes CDR1 ENHRY and CDR2 SYGVKD. Written as DNA, the CDR3 is TGTGCCATCAGTGAGTCGGGAAGCAGGCGGGATAATGAAAAACTGTTTTTT. The encoded protein is CAISESGSRRDNEKLFF.

The chain joins TRBV7-3 to TRBJ2-1, with D uncertain. This CDR3 has 13 amino acids. V lost 0 bases, J lost 6 bases, and 6 bases lay in between. Per the germline V gene, CDR1 is SGHTA and CDR2 is FQGTGA. CDR3 amino acids: CASSLTAINEQFF. The CDR3 nucleotides are TGTGCCAGCAGCTTAACAGCAATCAATGAGCAGTTCTTC.

The J gene is TRBJ1-5, the V gene TRBV28; D is ambiguous. In germline, CDR1 is MDHEN, CDR2 SYDVKM. The length of the CDR3 is 14 residues. Trimming stripped 5 bases from V and 0 bases from J, with 8 bases between. CDR3 region: CASSPRLSNQPQHF. CDR3 coding DNA: TGTGCCAGCAGTCCCAGGCTTAGCAATCAGCCCCAGCATTTT.

The chain couples TRBV7-3 to TRBJ2-7; a possible D gene is TRBD1 (5 bases). The germline CDR1 and CDR2 sequences are SGHTA and FQGTGA. This CDR3 spans 13 amino acids. Trimming shortened V by 3 bases and J by 2 bases, and 8 bases separated the two germline ends. CDR3 sequence: CASSFGHAYEQYF. CDR3 DNA sequence: TGTGCCAGCAGCTTCGGACACGCCTACGAGCAGTACTTC. The whole variable domain, remainder taken from reference TRBV7-3 and TRBJ2-7, is GAGVSQTPSNKVTEKGKYVELRCDPISGHTALYWYRQSLGQGPEFLIYFQGTGAADDSGLPNDRFFAVRPEGSVSTLKIQRTERGDSAVYLCASSFGHAYEQYFGPGTRLTVT.

This chain links TRBV30 with TRBJ1-5; D remains unclear. V lost 2 bases and J 6 bases, leaving 14 bases between the germline ends. Germline values: CDR1 GTSNPN, CDR2 SVGIG (reference sequence). The CDR3 is 14 residues long. CDR3 sequence reads: CAWSPGPGGQPQHF. The CDR3 DNA follows: TGTGCCTGGAGTCCGGGTCCAGGAGGTCAGCCCCAGCATTTT.

The chain employs TRBV16 and TRBJ1-5; 10 bases are a match to TRBD1. The CDR3 extends over 15 amino acids. V lost 4 bases and J lost 5; bases outside the gene matches: 5. Germline assignment: CDR1 KGHSY and CDR2 FQNENV. Written as DNA, the CDR3 is TGTGCCAGCAGCCCTACCGGACAGGGGGATCAGCCCCAGCATTTT. Amino acids: CASSPTGQGDQPQHF. The full variable domain, rest sourced from reference TRBV16 and TRBJ1-5, is GEEVAQTPKHLVRGEGQKAKLYCAPIKGHSYVFWYQQVLKNEFKFLISFQNENVFDETGMPKERFSAKCLPNSPCSLEIQATKLEDSAVYFCASSPTGQGDQPQHFGDGTRLSIL.

V gene TRBV5-1 combines with J gene TRBJ1-2; the D gene is possibly TRBD1 (5 bases). V lost 0 bases to trimming and J lost 6 bases, with 12 bases between them. CDR3 length: 14 residues. CDR1 and CDR2 (germline): SGHRS, YFSETQ. Here the CDR3 reads CASSLAGTSDGYTF. DNA for the CDR3: TGCGCCAGCAGCTTGGCCGGGACTAGCGATGGCTACACCTTC.